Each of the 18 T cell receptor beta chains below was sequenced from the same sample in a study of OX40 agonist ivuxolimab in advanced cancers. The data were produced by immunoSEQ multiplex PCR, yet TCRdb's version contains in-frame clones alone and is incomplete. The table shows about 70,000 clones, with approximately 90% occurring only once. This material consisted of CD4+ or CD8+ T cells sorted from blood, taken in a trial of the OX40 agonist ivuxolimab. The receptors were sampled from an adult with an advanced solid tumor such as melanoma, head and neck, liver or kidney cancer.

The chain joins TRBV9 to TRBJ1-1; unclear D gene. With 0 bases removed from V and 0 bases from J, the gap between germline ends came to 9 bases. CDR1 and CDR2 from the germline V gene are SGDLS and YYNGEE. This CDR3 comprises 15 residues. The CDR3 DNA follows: TGTGCCAGCAGCGTAGGGAACGAACTGAACACTGAAGCTTTCTTT. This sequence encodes CASSVGNELNTEAFF.

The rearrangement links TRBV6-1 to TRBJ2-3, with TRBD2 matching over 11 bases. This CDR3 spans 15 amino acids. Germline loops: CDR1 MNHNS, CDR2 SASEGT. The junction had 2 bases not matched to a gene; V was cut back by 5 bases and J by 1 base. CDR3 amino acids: CASSLLAGGTDTQYF. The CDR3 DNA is TGTGCCAGCAGTCTACTAGCGGGGGGCACAGATACGCAGTATTTT.

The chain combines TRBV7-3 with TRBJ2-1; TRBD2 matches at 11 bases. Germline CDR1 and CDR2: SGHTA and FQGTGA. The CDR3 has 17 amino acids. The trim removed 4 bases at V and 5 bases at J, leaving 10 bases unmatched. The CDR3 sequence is CASSSSVLAGGHNEQFF. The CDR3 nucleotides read TGTGCCAGCAGCTCCTCAGTCCTAGCGGGGGGCCACAATGAGCAGTTCTTC.

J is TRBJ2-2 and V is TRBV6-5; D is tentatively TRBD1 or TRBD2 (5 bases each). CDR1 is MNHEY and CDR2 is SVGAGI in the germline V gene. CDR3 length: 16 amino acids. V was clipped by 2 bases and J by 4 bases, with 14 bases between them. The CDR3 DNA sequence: TGTGCCAGCAGTTACGTAGAAGGGGCGGGCACCGGGGAGCTGTTTTTT. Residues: CASSYVEGAGTGELFF.

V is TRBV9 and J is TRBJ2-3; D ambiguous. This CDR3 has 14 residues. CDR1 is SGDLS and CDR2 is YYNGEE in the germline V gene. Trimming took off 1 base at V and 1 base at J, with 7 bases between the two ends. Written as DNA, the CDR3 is TGTGCCAGCAGCGTATCCTTTCGCACAGATACGCAGTATTTT. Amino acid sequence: CASSVSFRTDTQYF.

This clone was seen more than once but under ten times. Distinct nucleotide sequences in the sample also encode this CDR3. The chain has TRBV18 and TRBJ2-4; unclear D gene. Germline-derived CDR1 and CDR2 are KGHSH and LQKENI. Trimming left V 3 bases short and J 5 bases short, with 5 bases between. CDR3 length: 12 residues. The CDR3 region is CASSPGENIQYF. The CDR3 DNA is TGTGCCAGCTCACCTGGGGAAAACATTCAGTACTTC.

The CDR3 DNA sequence: TGTGCCAGCAGCTTGGGCCCCCCGGGAGGGGCCAACGTCCTGACTTTC. It translates to CASSLGPPGGANVLTF. The V gene is TRBV5-4, the J gene TRBJ2-6, with D perhaps matching TRBD2 (5 bases). V lost 0 bases, J lost 4 bases, and 11 bases lay in between. The CDR3 contains 16 residues. Germline assignment: CDR1 SGHNT and CDR2 YYREEE (reference sequence).

The chain's CDR3 is CASLRLTNTGELFF. For the CDR3, the DNA is TGTGCCAGTCTGAGGCTTACAAACACCGGGGAGCTGTTTTTT. This chain connects TRBV28 to TRBJ2-2; D gene uncertain. Germline CDR1 reads MDHEN; CDR2 reads SYDVKM. V was cut by 9 bases and J by 2 bases, with 13 bases left in between. There are 14 residues in the CDR3.

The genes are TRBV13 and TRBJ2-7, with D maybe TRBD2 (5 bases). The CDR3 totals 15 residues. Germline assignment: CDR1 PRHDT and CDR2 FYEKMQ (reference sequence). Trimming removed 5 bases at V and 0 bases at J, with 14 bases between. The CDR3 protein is CASSPPGRVSYEQYF. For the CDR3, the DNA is TGTGCCAGCAGCCCGCCGGGGAGAGTCTCCTACGAGCAGTACTTC.

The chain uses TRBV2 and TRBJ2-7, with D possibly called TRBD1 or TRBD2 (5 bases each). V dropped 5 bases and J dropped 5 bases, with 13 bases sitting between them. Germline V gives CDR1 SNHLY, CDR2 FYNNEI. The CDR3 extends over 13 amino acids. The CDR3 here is CASSKQGRHEQYF. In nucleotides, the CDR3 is TGTGCCAGCAGTAAGCAGGGACGACACGAGCAGTACTTC.

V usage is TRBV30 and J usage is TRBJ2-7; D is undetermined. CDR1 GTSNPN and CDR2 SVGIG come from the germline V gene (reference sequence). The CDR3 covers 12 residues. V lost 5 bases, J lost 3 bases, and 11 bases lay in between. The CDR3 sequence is CAWGRKYYEQYF. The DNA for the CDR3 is TGTGCCTGGGGACGCAAGTACTACGAGCAGTACTTC.

CDR3 DNA sequence: TGTGCCAGTAGTATAGGAGGGGGAAGCTCCTACGAGCAGTACTTC. Its translation: CASSIGGGSSYEQYF. V and J are TRBV19 and TRBJ2-7; perhaps TRBD1 as D (6 bases). The CDR3 covers 15 residues. Germline V lookup: CDR1 LNHDA, CDR2 SQIVND (reference sequence). Trimming cost V 1 base and J 0 bases, with 10 bases left between them.

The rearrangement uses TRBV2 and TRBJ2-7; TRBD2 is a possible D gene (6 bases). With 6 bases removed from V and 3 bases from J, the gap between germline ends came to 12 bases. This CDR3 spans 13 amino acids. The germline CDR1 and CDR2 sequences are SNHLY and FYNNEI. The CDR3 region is CASSGDWYYEQYF. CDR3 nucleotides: TGTGCCAGCAGCGGGGACTGGTACTACGAGCAGTACTTC.

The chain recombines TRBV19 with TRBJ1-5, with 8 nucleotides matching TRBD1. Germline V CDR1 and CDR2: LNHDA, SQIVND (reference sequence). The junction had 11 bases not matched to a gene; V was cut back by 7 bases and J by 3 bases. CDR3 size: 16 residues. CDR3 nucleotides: TGTGCCAGTACGATCGCCGGGACAGGCCACAATCAGCCCCAGCATTTT. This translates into CASTIAGTGHNQPQHF.

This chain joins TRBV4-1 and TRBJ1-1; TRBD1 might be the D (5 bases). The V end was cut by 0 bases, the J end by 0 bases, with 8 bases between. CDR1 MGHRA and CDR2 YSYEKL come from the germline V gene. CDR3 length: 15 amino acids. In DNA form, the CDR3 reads TGCGCCAGCAGCCAAGATGAGGGACTGAACACTGAAGCTTTCTTT. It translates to CASSQDEGLNTEAFF.

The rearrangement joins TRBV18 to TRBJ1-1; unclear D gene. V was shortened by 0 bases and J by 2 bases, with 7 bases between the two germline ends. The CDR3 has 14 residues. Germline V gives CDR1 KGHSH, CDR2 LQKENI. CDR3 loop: CASSPPPGNTEAFF. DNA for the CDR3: TGTGCCAGCTCACCACCGCCAGGAAACACTGAAGCTTTCTTT.

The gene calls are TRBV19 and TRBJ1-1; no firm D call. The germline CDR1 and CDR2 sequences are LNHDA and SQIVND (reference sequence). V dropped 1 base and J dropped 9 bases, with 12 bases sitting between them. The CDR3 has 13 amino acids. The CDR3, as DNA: TGTGCCAGTAGTATAGGGCGGGAACCTAAAGCTTTCTTT. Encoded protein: CASSIGREPKAFF.

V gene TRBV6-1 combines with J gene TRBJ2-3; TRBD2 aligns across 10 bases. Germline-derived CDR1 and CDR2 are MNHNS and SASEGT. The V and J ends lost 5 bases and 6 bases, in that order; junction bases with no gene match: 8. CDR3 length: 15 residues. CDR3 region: CASSQSGGAWDTQYF. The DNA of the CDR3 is TGTGCCAGCAGTCAGAGCGGGGGGGCCTGGGATACGCAGTATTTT.